This TCR beta chain was identified in a study of blood T cell repertoires in COVID-19. Study at large: Samples came from the United States, Italy and Spain, spanning acute and convalescent COVID-19. PBMCs, B-cell-depleted T cells, or T cells were the source of the cDNA or gDNA that made up the material.

Clones were read by immunoSEQ multiplex PCR, and TCRdb kept only the in-frame ones, dropping some. Counted here are about 270,000 clones, approximately 81% occurring once; the ten biggest clones make up 3.1%. CDR1 is SGHAT, CDR2 FQNNGV, per germline. The CDR3 consists of 11 residues. Trimming pared 4 bases from V and 5 bases from J, leaving 6 bases between. The sequence was collected from a woman aged 18 to 35 with acute or convalescent COVID-19. This chain connects TRBV11-2 to TRBJ2-7; D may be TRBD2 (5 bases). Input material: peripheral blood. The CDR3 is CASSWGDEQYF. As DNA, the CDR3 is TGTGCCAGCAGCTGGGGAGACGAGCAGTACTTC.